The sequence of this T cell receptor beta chain was determined in a study of T cell responses to AZD1222 COVID-19 vaccine. Regarding the study as a whole: Donors were largely white British and mainly female; clonal diversity was possibly underestimated.

Germline-derived CDR1 and CDR2 are SNHLY and FYNNEI. The CDR3 spans 13 residues. V lost 5 bases and J lost 7; bases outside the gene matches: 7. Clones were read by immunoSEQ multiplex PCR, and TCRdb kept only the in-frame ones, dropping some. The sample lists 150,000 to 200,000 clones; just over 90% were seen once. A remark on this clone: What it recognizes is unknown.

The rearrangement joins TRBV2 to TRBJ1-2; 7 bases match TRBD1. This sample comprised peripheral blood, obtained on day 0 of AZD1222 vaccination. The TCR originated in an adult in good health. The CDR3 DNA sequence: TGTGCCAGCAGTTCTCAGGGGGAAAGTGGCTACACCTTC. It specifies CASSSQGESGYTF.